The entry below gives a single TCR beta chain sequence along with its context. No antigen is known for it. A deep-level run was used for the assay. Authors' analysis steps: Filtering differed, since immunoSEQ gave only junction sequences and no quality scores. TCRdb keeps only in-frame clones here, not all; method: immunoSEQ multiplex PCR. Clonal size and the V and J genes are those of that table, whereas D and trimming came from the DNA. The table lists hundreds of thousands of clones, roughly 96% of them singletons. The entry originates in a study of shared clonotypes between healthy human individuals. Whole-study context: Three plates were used per donor for CD4 naive, three for CD4 memory, two for CD8 naive and one for CD8 memory.

In the naive CD8 group, cells lacked CD45RO and were positively selected for CCR7, so terminally differentiated effector memory CD45RA+ cells were left out. Study-level results: When compared with the clonotypes that were shared by all four sorted-subset donors, the non-shared clonotypes turned out to have lower generation probabilities.

V was clipped by 3 bases and J by 0 bases, with 12 bases between them. Germline CDR1 MDHEN, CDR2 SYDVKM. This CDR3 region has 16 residues. This rearrangement joins TRBV28 to TRBJ1-5; D gene uncertain. Material: naive CD8+ T cells sorted from blood. This sequence originates from a woman in her twenties or thirties in good health. CDR3 protein: CASSFSQDHSNQPQHF. The DNA for the CDR3 is TGTGCCAGCAGTTTTTCTCAGGACCATAGCAATCAGCCCCAGCATTTT.